These 2 T cell receptor beta chains originate from one sample sequenced in a study of radiation and T cells in renal cell carcinoma. Libraries were prepared by immunoSEQ multiplex PCR; TCRdb keeps only in-frame clonotypes and omits some of them. Of 95,000 or so clones detected, approximately 86% appear once; the ten largest clones hold 7.5% to 8.5%. Described time point: baseline pretreatment blood. Treatment denoted: 15 Gy SBRT to primary tumor, nephrectomy 4 weeks later. This specimen consisted of blood, obtained from a patient whose treatment included radiotherapy and nephrectomy. These receptors were obtained from a man aged 45 to 65 with renal cell carcinoma.

This rearrangement joins TRBV2 to TRBJ2-5; 7 bases match TRBD1. The J call may be wrong; the DNA end is better matched by TRBJ2-7. The length of the CDR3 is 15 residues. The V gene's germline CDR1 is SNHLY and CDR2 FYNNEI. Here the CDR3 reads CASSVSTGAPYEQYF. CDR3 DNA: TGTGCCAGCAGTGTTTCAACAGGGGCACCCTACGAGCAGTACTTC.

The chain uses TRBV27 and TRBJ2-2, with D possibly called TRBD1 or TRBD2 (5 bases each). Germline CDR1 reads MNHEY; CDR2 reads SMNVEV (reference sequence). The CDR3 consists of 15 residues. Trimming left V 8 bases short and J 7 bases short, with 20 bases between. The CDR3 sequence is CASSEGSSVYGELFF. CDR3 nucleotides: TGTGCCAGCTCAGAGGGGTCGAGTGTGTACGGGGAGCTGTTTTTT.